This T cell receptor (beta chain) was documented in a study of shared clonotypes between healthy human individuals. Naive CD8 cells comprised CD45RO-negative, CCR7-positively selected cells, excluding terminally differentiated effector memory CD45RA+ cells. The data were produced by immunoSEQ multiplex PCR, yet TCRdb's version contains in-frame clones alone and is incomplete. The sample lists around 600,000 clones; 95% were seen once. Study results and caveats: The study found lower generation probabilities in non-shared clonotypes than in those shared by all four donors.

The CDR3 loop spans 14 amino acids. Trimming took 3 bases from V and 5 from J; bases not matched to a gene: 5. The V gene's germline CDR1 is MDHEN and CDR2 SYDVKM. Comment on this clone: Its target is unknown.

The source is a woman in her twenties or thirties in good health. Specimen: naive CD8+ T cells sorted from blood. V and J are TRBV28 and TRBJ2-7, with 9 bases aligning to TRBD1. CDR3 nucleotides: TGTGCCAGCAGTTTTTTCGGGACAGGGAACGAGCAGTACTTC. Residues: CASSFFGTGNEQYF.